The 20 T cell receptor beta chains presented below share a single source sample, sequenced in a study of T cells in Graves' hyperthyroidism and ophthalmopathy. From RNA transcripts, TCR beta CDR3 regions were amplified. The primer set for the first-round RT-PCR of the TCR CDR3 was HTBI. Each CDR3 protein gets one entry after TCRdb re-called the multiplex PCR reads with MiXCR. The table lists fewer than 400,000 distinct CDR3 sequences, around 16% of them singletons. The sample consisted of blood. The receptor source for this set is a man under 40 with Graves' hyperthyroidism.

This clonotype was counted at least ten times. The rearrangement uses TRBV29-1 and TRBJ2-7; 8 nucleotides match TRBD1. CDR3 length: 12 amino acids. J gave up 5 bases and V 6 bases, and 6 bases lay outside the gene matches. Germline V CDR1 and CDR2: SQVTM, ANQGSEA. The CDR3: CSVETDRDEQYF. For the CDR3, the DNA is TGCAGCGTCGAGACGGACAGGGACGAGCAGTACTTC.

This clonotype has a count of ten or more. CDR3 in amino acids: CAWRGGAQDEQYF. CDR3 nucleotides: TGTGCCTGGAGGGGGGGGGCTCAGGACGAGCAGTACTTC. The V and J genes are TRBV30 and TRBJ2-7; D possibly corresponds to TRBD2 (7 bases). Deletions cut 3 bases from V and 5 bases from J, with 14 bases between. Germline V gene data show CDR1 as GTSNPN and CDR2 as SVGIG (reference sequence). The CDR3 runs to 13 residues.

Only a few counts were recorded for this clonotype. V usage is TRBV6-2 or TRBV6-3 and J usage is TRBJ2-2; TRBD1 matches 7 bases. The CDR3 length is 15 residues. CDR1 MNHEY and CDR2 SVGEGT come from the germline V gene. Trimming at V came to 5 bases and at J to 3 bases, leaving 6 bases not matched to a gene. The CDR3 bases are TGTGCCAGCAGTCTACAGGGGCATCACACCGGGGAGCTGTTTTTT. Its translation is CASSLQGHHTGELFF.

At least ten counts were recorded for this clonotype. The chain has TRBV12-3 or TRBV12-4 and TRBJ2-4, with no clear D. CDR3 length: 15 amino acids. Deletions cut 4 bases from V and 1 base from J, with 11 bases between. CDR3 sequence: CASSSPLEAKNIQYF. CDR3 nucleotides: TGTGCCAGCAGTTCCCCGTTGGAGGCCAAAAACATTCAGTACTTC.

There are a few counts of this clonotype. The chain uses TRBV9 and TRBJ2-2; TRBD2 might be the D (6 bases). This CDR3 spans 13 amino acids. Trimming pared 9 bases from V and 4 bases from J, leaving 13 bases between. Germline V gives CDR1 SGDLS, CDR2 YYNGEE. Here the CDR3 DNA reads TGTGCCACACTTGGAGGGGCCACCGGGGAGCTGTTTTTT. Translating it yields CATLGGATGELFF. The whole variable domain, filled in from reference TRBV9 and TRBJ2-2, reads DSGVTQTPKHLITATGQRVTLRCSPRSGDLSVYWYQQSLDQGLQFLIQYYNGEERAKGNILERFSAQQFPDLHSELNLSSLELGDSALYFCATLGGATGELFFGEGSRLTVL.

This clonotype was counted ten times or more. This sequence joins TRBV7-9 and TRBJ2-2, with TRBD1 as a possible D gene (5 bases). The CDR3 runs to 14 residues. Germline V gene lookup returns CDR1 SEHNR and CDR2 FQNEAQ (reference sequence). The V and J ends lost 5 bases and 1 base respectively, with 8 bases between them. CDR3 in amino acids: CASSQDKNTGELFF. The CDR3 DNA follows: TGTGCCAGCAGCCAGGACAAGAACACCGGGGAGCTGTTTTTT.

The table lists this clonotype with many counts. V and J are TRBV12-3 or TRBV12-4 and TRBJ2-1; unclear D gene. The V end lost 1 base, the J end lost 7 bases, and 8 bases lay between the germline ends. The length of the CDR3 is 13 residues. The CDR3 nucleotides read TGTGCCAGCAGTTTAGTTGGTGGTAATGAGCAGTTCTTC. Protein: CASSLVGGNEQFF.

The chain is built from TRBV20-1 and TRBJ1-2; perhaps TRBD1 as D (5 bases). CDR1 is DFQATT and CDR2 is SNEGSKA in the germline V gene (reference sequence). This CDR3 contains 14 residues. V lost 6 bases to trimming and J lost 4 bases, with 18 bases between them. This chain's CDR3 is CSAPRPGLLYGYTF. CDR3 DNA sequence: TGCAGTGCACCCCGACCGGGACTGCTCTATGGCTACACCTTC.

This clonotype was recorded a few times. A much bigger clone sits one base away, suggesting this may be a read error. This rearrangement joins TRBV6-1 to TRBJ2-1, with TRBD2 identical over 14 bases. The trim removed 6 bases at V and 6 bases at J, leaving 4 bases unmatched. Germline lookup yields CDR1 MNHNS and CDR2 SASEGT. CDR3 length: 15 amino acids. The CDR3, as DNA: TGTGCCAGCAGCGTGACTAGCGGGAGGGCCAATGAGCAGTTCTTC. Translating gives CASSVTSGRANEQFF.

This chain uses TRBV15 with TRBJ2-7; D uncertain. Trimming removed 0 bases from V and 0 bases from J, with 6 bases in between. The CDR3 is 14 residues long. In germline, CDR1 is LNHNV, CDR2 YYDKDF (reference sequence). This chain's CDR3 is CATSRDPTSYEQYF. The CDR3 nucleotides read TGTGCCACCAGCAGAGATCCGACCTCCTACGAGCAGTACTTC.

V gene TRBV27 combines with J gene TRBJ1-2, with a tentative D call TRBD1 (5 bases). The CDR3 is 13 residues long. The germline CDR1 and CDR2 sequences are MNHEY and SMNVEV (reference sequence). Trimming took off 6 bases at V and 4 bases at J, with 12 bases between the two ends. CDR3 protein: CASSQGIGYGYTF. CDR3 nucleotides: TGTGCCAGCAGCCAGGGAATTGGCTATGGCTACACCTTC.

A few counts support this clonotype. The chain carries TRBV2 and TRBJ2-1; 7 bases are a match to TRBD1. With 0 bases clipped from V and 7 bases from J, the junction kept 9 bases outside the gene matches. This CDR3 has 16 residues. The germline V gene has CDR1 SNHLY and CDR2 FYNNEI. CDR3 sequence (DNA): TGTGCCAGCAGTGAAGCGCAGGGAGAGGGGGCTAATGAGCAGTTCTTC. Translating gives CASSEAQGEGANEQFF.

This clonotype has ten or more counts. This chain links TRBV27 with TRBJ2-1; weak D call: TRBD2 (6 bases). The CDR3 loop spans 15 amino acids. Trimming took off 3 bases at V and 0 bases at J, with 9 bases between the two ends. Looked up from germline, CDR1 is MNHEY and CDR2 is SMNVEV (reference sequence). The CDR3 nucleotides read TGTGCCAGCAGTTTGGCGGGGAGCTCCTACAATGAGCAGTTCTTC. Protein: CASSLAGSSYNEQFF.

This clonotype was seen at least ten times. The chain carries TRBV11-1 and TRBJ2-1; TRBD1 might be the D (5 bases). Trimming took 5 bases from V and 6 from J, leaving 14 bases between them. Germline CDR1 and CDR2: SGHAT and FQDESV (reference sequence). There are 14 residues in the CDR3. This CDR3 is CASSPAGQGNEQFF. CDR3 DNA sequence: TGTGCCAGCAGCCCAGCAGGTCAGGGCAATGAGCAGTTCTTC.

This clonotype has ten or more counts. The genes are TRBV2 and TRBJ2-3; D possibly corresponds to TRBD1 (5 bases). With 4 bases removed from V and 3 bases from J, the gap between germline ends came to 8 bases. The CDR3 spans 13 residues. The germline gives CDR1 SNHLY, CDR2 FYNNEI. DNA of the CDR3: TGTGCCAGCAGTGGCAGGGCGACAGATACGCAGTATTTT. It codes for CASSGRATDTQYF.

At least ten counts were recorded for this clonotype. The genes are TRBV28 and TRBJ2-1, with 9 bases identical to TRBD2. Germline CDR1 MDHEN, CDR2 SYDVKM. The CDR3 runs to 16 residues. V lost 6 bases to trimming and J lost 2 bases; unmatched junction nucleotides: 8. In DNA form, the CDR3 reads TGTGCCAGCAGCCCAGCCCGACTAGCGGCCTACAATGAGCAGTTCTTC. Translating it yields CASSPARLAAYNEQFF. Based on the CDR3 plus reference TRBV28 and TRBJ2-1, the full variable domain is DVKVTQSSRYLVKRTGEKVFLECVQDMDHENMFWYRQDPGLGLRLIYFSYDVKMKEKGDIPEGYSVSREKKERFSLILESASTNQTSMYLCASSPARLAAYNEQFFGPGTRLTVL.

This clonotype has more than one count but fewer than ten. The chain couples TRBV20-1 to TRBJ2-7; 10 positions agree with TRBD1. The CDR3 is 15 amino acids. V shed 5 bases and J 4 bases; nucleotides not matched to a gene: 11. Per germline, CDR1 DFQATT and CDR2 SNEGSKA (reference sequence). DNA for the CDR3: TGCAGTGCTCCTACACCGGGACAGGGGTTATACGAGCAGTACTTC. Translating gives CSAPTPGQGLYEQYF.

This clonotype has a handful of counts. The genes are TRBV20-1 and TRBJ1-1, with D tentatively TRBD1 (6 bases). CDR3 length equals 17 residues. The germline gives CDR1 DFQATT, CDR2 SNEGSKA (reference sequence). The ends were cut back, 3 bases at V and 4 bases at J, with 24 bases in the middle. Written as DNA, the CDR3 is TGCAGTGCTAGGCCCGGGGGGGGGCTCCATCGGGGCACTGAAGCTTTCTTT. Protein: CSARPGGGLHRGTEAFF.

This clonotype was recorded at least ten times. The chain carries TRBV27 and TRBJ1-1; D perhaps matches TRBD1 (6 bases). The CDR3 has 14 amino acids. Per germline, CDR1 MNHEY and CDR2 SMNVEV (reference sequence). Trimming took off 4 bases at V and 5 bases at J, with 14 bases between the two ends. CDR3 DNA sequence: TGTGCCAGCAGTTCGCGGGGGCTCAGGACTGAAGCTTTCTTT. Its protein product is CASSSRGLRTEAFF.

The gene calls are TRBV5-1 and TRBJ1-1, with 8 nucleotides matching TRBD1. Germline lookup yields CDR1 SGHRS and CDR2 YFSETQ. J was trimmed by 0 bases and V by 7 bases; bases with no gene match: 5. CDR3 length: 14 amino acids. CDR3 sequence reads: CASRTGGMNTEAFF. CDR3 in DNA: TGCGCCAGCCGCACAGGGGGGATGAACACTGAAGCTTTCTTT.